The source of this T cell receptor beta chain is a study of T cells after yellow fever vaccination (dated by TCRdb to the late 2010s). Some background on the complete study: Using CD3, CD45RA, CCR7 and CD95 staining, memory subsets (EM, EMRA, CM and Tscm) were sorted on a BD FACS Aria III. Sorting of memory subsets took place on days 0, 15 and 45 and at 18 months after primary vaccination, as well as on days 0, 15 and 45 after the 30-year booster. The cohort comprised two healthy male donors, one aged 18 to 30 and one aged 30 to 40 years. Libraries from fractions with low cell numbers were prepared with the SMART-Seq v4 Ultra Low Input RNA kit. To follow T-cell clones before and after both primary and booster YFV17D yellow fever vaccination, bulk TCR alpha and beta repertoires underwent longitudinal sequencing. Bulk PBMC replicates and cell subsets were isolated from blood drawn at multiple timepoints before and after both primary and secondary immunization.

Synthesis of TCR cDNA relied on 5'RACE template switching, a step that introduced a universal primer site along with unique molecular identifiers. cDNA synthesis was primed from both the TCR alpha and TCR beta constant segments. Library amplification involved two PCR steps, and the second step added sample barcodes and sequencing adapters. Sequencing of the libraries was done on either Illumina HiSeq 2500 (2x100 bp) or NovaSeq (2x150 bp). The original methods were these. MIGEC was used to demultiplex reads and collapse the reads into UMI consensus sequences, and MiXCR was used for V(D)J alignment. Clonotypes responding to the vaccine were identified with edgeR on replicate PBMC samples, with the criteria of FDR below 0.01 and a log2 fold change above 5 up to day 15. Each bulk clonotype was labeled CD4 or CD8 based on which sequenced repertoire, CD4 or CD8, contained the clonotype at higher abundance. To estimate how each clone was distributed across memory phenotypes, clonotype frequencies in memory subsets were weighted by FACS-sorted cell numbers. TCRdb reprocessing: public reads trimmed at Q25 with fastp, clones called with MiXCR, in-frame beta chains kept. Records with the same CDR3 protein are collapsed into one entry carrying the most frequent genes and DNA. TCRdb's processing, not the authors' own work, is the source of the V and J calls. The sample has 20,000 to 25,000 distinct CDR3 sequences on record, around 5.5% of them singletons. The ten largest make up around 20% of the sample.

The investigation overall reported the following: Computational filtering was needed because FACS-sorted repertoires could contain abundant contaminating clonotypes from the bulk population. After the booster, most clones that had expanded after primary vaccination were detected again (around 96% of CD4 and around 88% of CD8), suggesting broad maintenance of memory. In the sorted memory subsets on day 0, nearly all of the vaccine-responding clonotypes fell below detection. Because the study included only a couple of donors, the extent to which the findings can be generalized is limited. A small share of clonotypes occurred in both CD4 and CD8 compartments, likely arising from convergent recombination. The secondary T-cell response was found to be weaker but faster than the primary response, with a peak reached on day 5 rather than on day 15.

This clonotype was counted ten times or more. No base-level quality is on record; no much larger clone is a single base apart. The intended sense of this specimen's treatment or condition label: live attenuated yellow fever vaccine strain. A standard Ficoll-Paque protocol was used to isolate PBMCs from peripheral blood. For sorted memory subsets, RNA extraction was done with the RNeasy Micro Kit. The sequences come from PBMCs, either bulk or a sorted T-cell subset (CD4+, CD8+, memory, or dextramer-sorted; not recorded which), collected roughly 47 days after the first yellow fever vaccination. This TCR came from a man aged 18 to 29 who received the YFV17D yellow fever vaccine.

The CDR3 region: CASSLFDRMNTEAFF. The nucleotide sequence is given as TGTGCCAGCAGCTTGTTCGACAGAATGAACACTGAAGCTTTCTTT. The chain joins TRBV5-5 to TRBJ1-1; the D region possibly corresponds to TRBD1 (5 bases align). Inclusive of the bounding cysteine and phenylalanine, the CDR3 is 15 residues long. Solely the CDR3 DNA is kept, with 45 bases framed from the first base. CDR1 and CDR2 were assigned from the germline V gene (reference sequence) as SGHKS and YYEKEE. The V and J ends are trimmed by 1 base and 0 bases, leaving 10 bases between them.